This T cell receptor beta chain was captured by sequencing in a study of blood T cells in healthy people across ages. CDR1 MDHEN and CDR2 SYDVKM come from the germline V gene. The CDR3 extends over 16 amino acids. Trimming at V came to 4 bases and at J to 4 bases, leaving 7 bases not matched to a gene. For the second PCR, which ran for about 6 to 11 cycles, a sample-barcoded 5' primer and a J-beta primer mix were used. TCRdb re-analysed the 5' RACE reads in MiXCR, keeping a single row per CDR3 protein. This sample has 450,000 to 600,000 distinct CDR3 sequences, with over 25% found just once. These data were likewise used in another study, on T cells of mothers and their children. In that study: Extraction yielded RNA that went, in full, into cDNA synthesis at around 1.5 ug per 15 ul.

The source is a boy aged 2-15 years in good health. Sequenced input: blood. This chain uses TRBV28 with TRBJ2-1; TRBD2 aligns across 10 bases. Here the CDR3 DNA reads TGTGCCAGCAGTTCGCCGCTAGCGGGAGTTTACAATGAGCAGTTCTTC. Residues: CASSSPLAGVYNEQFF. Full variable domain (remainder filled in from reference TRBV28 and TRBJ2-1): DVKVTQSSRYLVKRTGEKVFLECVQDMDHENMFWYRQDPGLGLRLIYFSYDVKMKEKGDIPEGYSVSREKKERFSLILESASTNQTSMYLCASSSPLAGVYNEQFFGPGTRLTVL.